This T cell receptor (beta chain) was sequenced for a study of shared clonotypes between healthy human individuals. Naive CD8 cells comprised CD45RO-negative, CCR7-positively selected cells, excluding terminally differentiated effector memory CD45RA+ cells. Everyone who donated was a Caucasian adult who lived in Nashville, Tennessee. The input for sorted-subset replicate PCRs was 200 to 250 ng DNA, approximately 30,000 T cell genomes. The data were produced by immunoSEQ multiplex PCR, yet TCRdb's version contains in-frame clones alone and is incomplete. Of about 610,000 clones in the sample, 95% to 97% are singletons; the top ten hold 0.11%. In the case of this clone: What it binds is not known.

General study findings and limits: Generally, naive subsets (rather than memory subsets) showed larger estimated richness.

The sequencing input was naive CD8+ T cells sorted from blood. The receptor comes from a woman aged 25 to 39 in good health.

CDR3 protein: CASSFQTDTQYF. CDR3 nucleotide sequence: TGTGCCAGCAGCTTTCAGACAGATACGCAGTATTTT. The chain uses TRBV13 and TRBJ2-3; the D is unclear. Trimming took 3 bases from V and 3 from J, leaving 4 bases between them. CDR1 PRHDT and CDR2 FYEKMQ come from the germline V gene (reference sequence). This CDR3 contains 12 residues.